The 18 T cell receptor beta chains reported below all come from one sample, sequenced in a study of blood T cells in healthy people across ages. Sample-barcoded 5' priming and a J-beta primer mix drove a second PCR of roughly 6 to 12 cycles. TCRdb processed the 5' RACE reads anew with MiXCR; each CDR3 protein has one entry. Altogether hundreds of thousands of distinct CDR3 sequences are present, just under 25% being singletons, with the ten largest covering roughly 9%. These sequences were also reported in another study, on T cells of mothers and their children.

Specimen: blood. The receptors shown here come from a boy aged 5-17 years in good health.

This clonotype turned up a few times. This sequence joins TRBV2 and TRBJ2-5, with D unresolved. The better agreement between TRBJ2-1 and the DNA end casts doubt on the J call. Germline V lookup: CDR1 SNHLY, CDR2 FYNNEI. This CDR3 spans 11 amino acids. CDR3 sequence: CASRTYIGQFF. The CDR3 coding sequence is TGTGCCAGCAGGACCTATATTGGGCAGTTCTTC.

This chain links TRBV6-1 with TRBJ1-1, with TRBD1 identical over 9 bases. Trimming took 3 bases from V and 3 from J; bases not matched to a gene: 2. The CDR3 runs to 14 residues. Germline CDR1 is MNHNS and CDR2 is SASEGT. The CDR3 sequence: CASSDGDRDTEAFF. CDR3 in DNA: TGTGCCAGCAGTGATGGGGACAGGGACACTGAAGCTTTCTTT.

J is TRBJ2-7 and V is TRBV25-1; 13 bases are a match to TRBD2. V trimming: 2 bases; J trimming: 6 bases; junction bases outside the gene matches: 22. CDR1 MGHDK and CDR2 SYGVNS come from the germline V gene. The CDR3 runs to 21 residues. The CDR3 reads CASSEGFGWGLAGKDSVEQYF. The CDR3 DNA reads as TGTGCCAGCAGTGAAGGTTTTGGGTGGGGACTAGCGGGAAAAGATTCGGTCGAGCAGTACTTC.

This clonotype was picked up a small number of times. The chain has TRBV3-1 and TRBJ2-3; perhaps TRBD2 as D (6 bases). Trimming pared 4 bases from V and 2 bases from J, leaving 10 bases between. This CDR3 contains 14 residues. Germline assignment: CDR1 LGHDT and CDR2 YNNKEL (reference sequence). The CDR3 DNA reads TGTGCCAGCAGCCTCACTAGCATCACAGATACGCAGTATTTT. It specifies CASSLTSITDTQYF.

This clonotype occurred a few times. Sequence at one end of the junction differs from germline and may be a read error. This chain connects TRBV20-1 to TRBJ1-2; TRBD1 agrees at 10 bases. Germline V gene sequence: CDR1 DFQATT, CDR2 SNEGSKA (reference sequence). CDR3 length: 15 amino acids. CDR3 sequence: CSARDLQTGGGGYTF. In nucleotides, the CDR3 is TGTAGTGCTAGAGATCTCCAGACAGGGGGCGGTGGCTACACCTTC.

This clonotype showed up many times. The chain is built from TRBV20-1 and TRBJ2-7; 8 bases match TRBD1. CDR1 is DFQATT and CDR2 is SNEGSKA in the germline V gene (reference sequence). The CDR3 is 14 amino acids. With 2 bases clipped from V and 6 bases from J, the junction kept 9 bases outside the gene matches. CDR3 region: CSARSTGERGEQYF. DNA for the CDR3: TGCAGTGCTAGATCGACAGGGGAAAGGGGCGAGCAGTACTTC.

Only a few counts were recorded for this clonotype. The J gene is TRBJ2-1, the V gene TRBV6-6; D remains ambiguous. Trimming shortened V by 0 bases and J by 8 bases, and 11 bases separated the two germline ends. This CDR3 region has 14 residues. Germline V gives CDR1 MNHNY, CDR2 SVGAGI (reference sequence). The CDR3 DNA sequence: TGTGCCAGCAGTTACTCGAGAGGCCGGGATGAGCAGTTCTTC. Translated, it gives CASSYSRGRDEQFF.

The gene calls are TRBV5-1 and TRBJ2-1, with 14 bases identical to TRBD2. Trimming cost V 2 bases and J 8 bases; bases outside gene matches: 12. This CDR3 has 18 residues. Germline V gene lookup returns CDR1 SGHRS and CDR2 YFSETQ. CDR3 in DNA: TGCGCCAGCAGCTTAACCATGTCGGGACTAGCGGGAGTTGATGAGCAGTTCTTC. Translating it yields CASSLTMSGLAGVDEQFF.

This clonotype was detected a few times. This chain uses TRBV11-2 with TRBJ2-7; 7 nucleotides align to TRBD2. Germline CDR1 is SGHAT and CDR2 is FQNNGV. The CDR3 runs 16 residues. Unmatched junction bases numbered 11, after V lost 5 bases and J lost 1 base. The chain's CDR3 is CASSPTLASGSYEQYF. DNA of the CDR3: TGTGCCAGCAGCCCGACCCTGGCTAGCGGTTCCTACGAGCAGTACTTC.

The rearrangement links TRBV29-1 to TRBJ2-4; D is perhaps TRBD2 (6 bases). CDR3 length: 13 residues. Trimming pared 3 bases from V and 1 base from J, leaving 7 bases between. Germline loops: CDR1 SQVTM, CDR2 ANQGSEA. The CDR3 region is CSVDGGAKNIQYF. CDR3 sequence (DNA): TGCAGCGTTGATGGGGGGGCCAAAAACATTCAGTACTTC. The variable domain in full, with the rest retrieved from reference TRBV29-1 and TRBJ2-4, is SAVISQKPSRDICQRGTSLTIQCQVDSQVTMMFWYRQQPGQSLTLIATANQGSEATYESGFVIDKFPISRPNLTFSTLTVSNMSPEDSSIYLCSVDGGAKNIQYFGAGTRLSVL.

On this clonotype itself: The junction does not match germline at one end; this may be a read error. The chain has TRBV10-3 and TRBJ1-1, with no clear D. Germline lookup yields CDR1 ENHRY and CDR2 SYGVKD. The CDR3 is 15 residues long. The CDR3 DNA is TGTGCCATCAGTGTAGGAGGCTCTCCGAACACTGAAGCTTCCTTT. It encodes CAISVGGSPNTEASF.

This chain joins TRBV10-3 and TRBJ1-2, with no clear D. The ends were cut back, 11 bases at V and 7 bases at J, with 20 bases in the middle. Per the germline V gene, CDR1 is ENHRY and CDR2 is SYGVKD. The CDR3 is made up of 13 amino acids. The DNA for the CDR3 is TGTGCCTTTCGGACGGTCTCGGGAAGTGGCTACACCTTC. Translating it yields CAFRTVSGSGYTF.

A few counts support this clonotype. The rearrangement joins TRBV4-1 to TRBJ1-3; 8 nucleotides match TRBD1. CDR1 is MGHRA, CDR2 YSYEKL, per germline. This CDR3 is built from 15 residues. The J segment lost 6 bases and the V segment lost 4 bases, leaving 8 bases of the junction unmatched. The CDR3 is CASSLSSGQENTIYF. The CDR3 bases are TGCGCCAGCAGCCTATCCTCGGGACAGGAAAACACCATATATTTT.

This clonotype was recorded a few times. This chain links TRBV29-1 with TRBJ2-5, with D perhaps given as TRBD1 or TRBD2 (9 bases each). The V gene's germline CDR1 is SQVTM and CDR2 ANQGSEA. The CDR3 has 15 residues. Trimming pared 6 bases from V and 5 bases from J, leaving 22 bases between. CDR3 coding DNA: TGCAGCGTACACTGGACAGGGGCGGGAGGGGAGACCCAGTACTTC. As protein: CSVHWTGAGGETQYF. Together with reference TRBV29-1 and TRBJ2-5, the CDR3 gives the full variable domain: SAVISQKPSRDICQRGTSLTIQCQVDSQVTMMFWYRQQPGQSLTLIATANQGSEATYESGFVIDKFPISRPNLTFSTLTVSNMSPEDSSIYLCSVHWTGAGGETQYFGPGTRLLVL.

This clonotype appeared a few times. The CDR3 region is CSAQGTPAGTDTQYF. In DNA form, the CDR3 reads TGCAGCGCGCAAGGGACGCCCGCGGGCACAGATACGCAGTATTTT. The V gene is TRBV29-1, the J gene TRBJ2-3, with D perhaps TRBD1 or TRBD2 (5 bases each). V was trimmed by 7 bases and J by 1 base, leaving 18 bases between them. CDR1 and CDR2 (germline): SQVTM, ANQGSEA. The CDR3 extends over 15 amino acids.

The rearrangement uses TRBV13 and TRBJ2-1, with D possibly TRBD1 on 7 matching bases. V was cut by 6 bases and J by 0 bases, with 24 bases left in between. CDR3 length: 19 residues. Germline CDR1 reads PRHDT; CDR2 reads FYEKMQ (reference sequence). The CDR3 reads CASRPRDSLARSSYNEQFF. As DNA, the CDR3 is TGTGCCAGCAGACCGCGGGACAGCCTAGCCAGGAGCTCCTACAATGAGCAGTTCTTC.

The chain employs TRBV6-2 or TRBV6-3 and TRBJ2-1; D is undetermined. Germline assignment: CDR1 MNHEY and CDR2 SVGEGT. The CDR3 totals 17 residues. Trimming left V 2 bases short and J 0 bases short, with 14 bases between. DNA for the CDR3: TGTGCCAGCAGTTACACCTTGATGGGAAGCTCCTACAATGAGCAGTTCTTC. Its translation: CASSYTLMGSSYNEQFF.

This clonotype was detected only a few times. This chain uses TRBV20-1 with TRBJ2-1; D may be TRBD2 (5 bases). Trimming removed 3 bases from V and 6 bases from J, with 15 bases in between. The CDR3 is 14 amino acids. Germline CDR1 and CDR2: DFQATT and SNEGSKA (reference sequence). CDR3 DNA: TGCAGTGCTAGTGCAGCGGTTAATTCCAATGAGCAGTTCTTC. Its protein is CSASAAVNSNEQFF.